One sample yielded the 30 T cell receptor beta chains listed below, sequenced in a study of blood T cell repertoires in COVID-19. Some clones are missing from TCRdb's copy, which holds only in-frame ones; the method was immunoSEQ multiplex PCR. The sample has about 200,000 clones; about 88% are singletons. Sequenced material: peripheral blood. The receptors stem from a man aged 45-60 years with COVID-19, enrolled during active disease.

CDR3 amino acids: CATGLVGGAGTEAFF. CDR3 nucleotides: TGCGCCACGGGCCTCGTAGGGGGCGCGGGCACTGAAGCTTTCTTT. The rearrangement links TRBV10-2 to TRBJ1-1, with 7 bases that match TRBD1. Looked up from germline, CDR1 is WSHSY and CDR2 is SAAADI. With 10 bases clipped from V and 4 bases from J, the junction kept 15 bases outside the gene matches. This CDR3 is 15 amino acids long.

The sample holds a few counts of this clone. The rearrangement joins TRBV28 to TRBJ1-6, with D unclear. Germline CDR1 MDHEN, CDR2 SYDVKM. The CDR3 sequence is 12 residues long. V lost 4 bases, J lost 5 bases, and 3 bases lay in between. The CDR3 is CASSSNNSPLHF. For the CDR3, the DNA is TGTGCCAGCAGTTCAAATAATTCACCCCTCCACTTT.

The rearrangement uses TRBV11-2 and TRBJ2-2, with D possibly TRBD2 on 5 matching bases. The CDR3 has 15 amino acids. Trimming cost V 2 bases and J 2 bases, with 9 bases left between them. The germline CDR1 and CDR2 sequences are SGHAT and FQNNGV. The CDR3 nucleotides read TGTGCCAGCAGCTTATCTAGCTTTAACACCGGGGAGCTGTTTTTT. Its translation: CASSLSSFNTGELFF.

The chain recombines TRBV6-2 or TRBV6-3 with TRBJ1-2; a possible D gene is TRBD1 (6 bases). Germline values: CDR1 MNHEY, CDR2 SVGEGT. V shed 5 bases and J shed 3 bases, with 19 bases lying between them. This CDR3 has 16 amino acids. The CDR3 region is CASSHLELRQDYGYTF. CDR3 coding DNA: TGTGCCAGCAGTCATCTAGAACTCAGACAGGACTATGGCTACACCTTC.

The chain combines TRBV29-1 with TRBJ2-7, with D possibly TRBD2 on 6 matching bases. The V gene's germline CDR1 is SQVTM and CDR2 ANQGSEA. CDR3 size: 12 residues. V was pared by 4 bases and J by 6 bases, with 13 bases between. For the CDR3, the DNA is TGCAGCGTTGGACGGGAGTGGGGCGAGCAGTACTTC. The encoded protein is CSVGREWGEQYF.

This chain joins TRBV27 and TRBJ2-5, with D possibly TRBD2 on 6 matching bases. Trimming took off 2 bases at V and 4 bases at J, with 14 bases between the two ends. This CDR3 is built from 15 residues. Germline lookup yields CDR1 MNHEY and CDR2 SMNVEV (reference sequence). CDR3 bases: TGTGCCAGCAGTTTAATGGGTGGAGGGTCAGAGACCCAGTACTTC. Translation: CASSLMGGGSETQYF.

The chain couples TRBV6-5 to TRBJ2-1; no clear D gene. There are 11 residues in the CDR3. V lost 5 bases and J lost 7, with 6 bases in between. Germline CDR1 is MNHEY and CDR2 is SVGAGI. The CDR3 nucleotides read TGTGCCAGCAGTCAACGGAATGAGCAGTTCTTC. It yields the protein CASSQRNEQFF.

This sequence joins TRBV4-3 and TRBJ2-7; D remains unclear. V lost 1 base, J lost 2 bases, and 9 bases lay in between. Germline CDR1 and CDR2: LGHNA and YSLEER. The CDR3 spans 14 residues. CDR3 nucleotides: TGCGCCAGCAGCCAAGCTCCTGAGACCTACGAGCAGTACTTC. Its translation: CASSQAPETYEQYF.

This clone showed up just once. The chain is built from TRBV30 and TRBJ1-5; 9 bases map to TRBD1. This CDR3 is built from 13 residues. Germline CDR1 and CDR2: GTSNPN and SVGIG (reference sequence). V lost 4 bases, J lost 5 bases, and 3 bases stayed unmatched. The CDR3 nucleotides read TGTGCCTGGACCCGGGACAGGGATCAGCCCCAGCATTTT. Amino acid sequence: CAWTRDRDQPQHF.

The CDR3 DNA follows: TGTGCCAGTAGTGGAGGGACTAGCGCCGCAGATACGCAGTATTTT. It encodes CASSGGTSAADTQYF. The chain joins TRBV19 to TRBJ2-3; TRBD2 aligns across 10 bases. Germline V gene lookup returns CDR1 LNHDA and CDR2 SQIVND (reference sequence). The J segment lost 4 bases and the V segment lost 5 bases, leaving 6 bases of the junction unmatched. This CDR3 has 15 residues.

The table lists this clone with a count of one. V is TRBV9 and J is TRBJ2-7; 7 bases fit TRBD1. Germline assignment: CDR1 SGDLS and CDR2 YYNGEE. J lost 5 bases, V lost 0 bases, and 5 bases had no gene match. This CDR3 is 14 amino acids long. The CDR3 DNA follows: TGTGCCAGCAGCGTAGGAGTAGGGGGCAACGAGCAGTACTTC. As protein: CASSVGVGGNEQYF.

DNA for the CDR3: TGTGCCAGCAGCGAGACTAGCGGGAGCCGCCCGGATGAGCAGTTCTTC. This translates into CASSETSGSRPDEQFF. The chain uses TRBV9 and TRBJ2-1; TRBD2 aligns across 12 bases. V was clipped by 3 bases and J by 8 bases; unmatched bases: 9. Germline CDR1 and CDR2: SGDLS and YYNGEE. The CDR3 extends over 16 amino acids. Based on the CDR3 plus reference TRBV9 and TRBJ2-1, the full variable domain is DSGVTQTPKHLITATGQRVTLRCSPRSGDLSVYWYQQSLDQGLQFLIQYYNGEERAKGNILERFSAQQFPDLHSELNLSSLELGDSALYFCASSETSGSRPDEQFFGPGTRLTVL.

The rearrangement uses TRBV5-8 and TRBJ2-5; 11 bases align to TRBD1. Trimming at V came to 4 bases and at J to 5 bases, leaving 7 bases not matched to a gene. The CDR3 consists of 15 residues. Germline V CDR1 and CDR2: SGHTS, YDEGEE. The CDR3 DNA reads as TGTGCCAGCAGCAGCGGACAGGGGGCTGGGGAGACCCAGTACTTC. Protein product: CASSSGQGAGETQYF.

The rearrangement uses TRBV7-6 and TRBJ2-5, with a tentative D call TRBD1 (6 bases). Germline values: CDR1 SGHVS, CDR2 FNYEAQ. Trimming stripped 5 bases from V and 1 base from J, with 20 bases between. This CDR3 is built from 17 residues. CDR3 nucleotides: TGTGCCAGCAGCCAACTCGGGGCAGGGGCGATCCAAGAGACCCAGTACTTC. Its protein product is CASSQLGAGAIQETQYF.

The chain couples TRBV5-6 to TRBJ2-1; TRBD2 matches 10 bases. The V and J ends lost 3 bases and 0 bases, in that order; junction bases with no gene match: 9. This CDR3 has 18 residues. Germline V gives CDR1 SGHDT, CDR2 YYEEEE. The CDR3 here is CASSSTGTSASSYNEQFF. The DNA for the CDR3 is TGTGCCAGCAGCTCAACCGGGACTAGCGCGAGCTCCTACAATGAGCAGTTCTTC.

The genes are TRBV4-2 and TRBJ1-2; tentative D call: TRBD1 (5 bases). This CDR3 is 15 amino acids long. CDR1 is LGHNA and CDR2 is YNFKEQ in the germline V gene. V lost 0 bases to trimming and J lost 6 bases, with 14 bases between them. This CDR3 is CASSQEGPGIHGYTF. For the CDR3, the DNA is TGTGCCAGCAGCCAAGAGGGGCCAGGGATCCATGGCTACACCTTC.

The chain carries TRBV4-2 and TRBJ2-3, with 8 positions matching TRBD2. Germline CDR1 is LGHNA and CDR2 is YNFKEQ. V lost 5 bases, J lost 7 bases, and 11 bases stayed unmatched. The CDR3 is 15 residues long. CDR3 sequence reads: CASSKLADQANTQYF. The CDR3 DNA reads TGTGCCAGCAGCAAACTAGCGGACCAGGCAAATACGCAGTATTTT.

The DNA for the CDR3 is TGCGCCAGCACCCTGCGGGGAATTGGAGGCTACACCTTC. It encodes CASTLRGIGGYTF. The rearrangement links TRBV5-1 to TRBJ1-2; D gene unclear. This CDR3 is built from 13 residues. In germline, CDR1 is SGHRS, CDR2 YFSETQ. Trimming left V 6 bases short and J 8 bases short, with 17 bases between.

This chain uses TRBV19 with TRBJ2-2; a possible D gene is TRBD2 (5 bases). CDR3 size: 14 residues. CDR1 is LNHDA, CDR2 SQIVND, per germline (reference sequence). The V and J ends lost 1 base and 3 bases respectively, with 6 bases between them. Here the CDR3 reads CASSIGGDTGELFF. The CDR3 DNA sequence: TGTGCCAGTAGTATAGGGGGAGACACCGGGGAGCTGTTTTTT.

The chain has TRBV3-1 (or the pseudogene TRBV3-2) and TRBJ2-7; no clear D gene. The length of the CDR3 is 13 residues. Between the trimmed V and J ends, which lost 0 bases and 6 bases, there was a span of 9 bases. From germline, CDR1 is LGHDT and CDR2 YNNKEL (reference sequence). The CDR3 DNA follows: TGTGCCAGCAGCCAAGATCCCGGGTTCGAGCAGTACTTC. Amino acid sequence: CASSQDPGFEQYF.

The chain has TRBV20-1 and TRBJ2-1, with 8 bases that match TRBD2. This CDR3 region has 14 residues. V was clipped by 3 bases and J by 8 bases; unmatched bases: 9. The V gene's germline CDR1 is DFQATT and CDR2 SNEGSKA (reference sequence). CDR3 DNA sequence: TGCAGTGCTAGTCTTCAGCGGGAGCTAGATGAGCAGTTCTTC. Amino acid sequence: CSASLQRELDEQFF.

This rearrangement joins TRBV28 to TRBJ1-6; D might be TRBD1 (6 bases). This CDR3 has 15 residues. V was cut by 6 bases and J by 5 bases, with 14 bases left in between. From germline, CDR1 is MDHEN and CDR2 SYDVKM. CDR3 nucleotide sequence: TGTGCCAGCAGACCCCCGGGACACGATAATTCACCCCTCCACTTT. It yields the protein CASRPPGHDNSPLHF.

This chain links TRBV18 with TRBJ2-5; perhaps TRBD2 as D (6 bases). The ends were cut back, 3 bases at V and 1 base at J, with 15 bases in the middle. The CDR3 spans 16 residues. Germline CDR1 is KGHSH and CDR2 is LQKENI. CDR3 bases: TGTGCCAGCTCACCCCCGGTAGGAGGGATCCAAGAGACCCAGTACTTC. Translating gives CASSPPVGGIQETQYF.

The chain recombines TRBV27 with TRBJ2-7, with 8 bases identical to TRBD1. The germline gives CDR1 MNHEY, CDR2 SMNVEV (reference sequence). The CDR3 loop spans 14 amino acids. The junction had 6 bases not matched to a gene; V was cut back by 6 bases and J by 2 bases. The chain's CDR3 is CASSWGQEPYEQYF. The CDR3 DNA is TGTGCCAGCAGCTGGGGACAGGAGCCCTACGAGCAGTACTTC.

The chain is built from TRBV6-4 and TRBJ1-1; D is ambiguous. This CDR3 comprises 15 residues. Trimming removed 6 bases at V and 0 bases at J, with 14 bases between. Germline CDR1 is MRHNA and CDR2 is SNTAGT. CDR3 in amino acids: CASRRQPLMNTEAFF. For the CDR3, the DNA is TGTGCCAGCAGGCGGCAGCCTCTCATGAACACTGAAGCTTTCTTT.

The chain carries TRBV27 and TRBJ1-5; 8 nucleotides line up with TRBD1. The CDR3 loop spans 15 amino acids. Per the germline V gene, CDR1 is MNHEY and CDR2 is SMNVEV (reference sequence). Germline trimming cut 2 bases from V and 4 bases from J; bases unmatched to any gene: 4. The CDR3 nucleotides are TGTGCCAGCAGTTTACGGACAGGGTGGAATCAGCCCCAGCATTTT. This encodes CASSLRTGWNQPQHF.

The V call is TRBV6-2 or TRBV6-3, the J call TRBJ2-7; D is possibly TRBD1 (7 bases). CDR1 and CDR2 from the germline V gene are MNHEY and SVGEGT. Trimming cost V 2 bases and J 3 bases, with 20 bases left between them. This CDR3 is 17 amino acids long. CDR3 nucleotide sequence: TGTGCCAGCAGTTACACTTCGGGGGACAGTGCTTTCTACGAGCAGTACTTC. Protein sequence: CASSYTSGDSAFYEQYF.

The chain has TRBV10-1 and TRBJ2-2; 10 bases match TRBD1. The germline V gene encodes CDR1 WNHNN and CDR2 SYGVQD (reference sequence). The CDR3 spans 14 residues. Trimming removed 2 bases from V and 6 bases from J; junction bases left unmatched: 0. The CDR3 bases are TGCGCCAGCAGTGAGGGACAGGGGGCCGGGGAGCTGTTTTTT. Its protein is CASSEGQGAGELFF.

This chain joins TRBV29-1 and TRBJ2-1; D may be TRBD1 (5 bases). The CDR3 spans 15 residues. V lost 4 bases to trimming and J lost 3 bases, with 16 bases between them. The germline gives CDR1 SQVTM, CDR2 ANQGSEA. CDR3 region: CSVVQTAPDYNEQFF. CDR3 DNA sequence: TGCAGCGTTGTGCAGACAGCTCCGGACTACAATGAGCAGTTCTTC.

This clone was seen more than once but under ten times. The CDR3 nucleotides are TGTGCCAGCTCTACCTACAGGGGGCAATCACCCCTCCACTTT. Translating it yields CASSTYRGQSPLHF. The chain joins TRBV6-5 to TRBJ1-6; 9 bases agree with TRBD1. Germline V lookup: CDR1 MNHEY, CDR2 SVGAGI. The CDR3 has 14 residues. J lost 10 bases, V lost 8 bases, and 9 bases had no gene match.